Listed below are T cell receptor beta chains from one sample, sequenced in a study of CD8 T cells in ankylosing spondylitis. TCRdb processed the 5' RACE reads anew with MiXCR; each CDR3 protein has one entry. Of 250,000 to 400,000 distinct CDR3 sequences listed, around 10% are singletons. The sequencing input was blood, either unsorted or a sorted T cell fraction (not recorded which). The receptors shown here come from a female donor with ankylosing spondylitis or in good health (not recorded which). Each CDR3 is given with its conserved first and last residue. A D gene is named only where the DNA matches it firmly. Some rows mark clone size as missing; the rest say once, few, many or name a class of expanded clone.

V,size,D,J,length,CDR3,DNA
TRBV28,many,NA,TRBJ1-5,14,CASNPPGSNQPQHF,TGTGCCAGCAACCCCCCGGGGAGCAATCAGCCCCAGCATTTT
TRBV10-3,many,TRBD2,TRBJ2-1,14,CATTPGLAGEEQFF,TGTGCCACCACCCCCGGGTTAGCGGGAGAGGAGCAGTTCTTC
TRBV20-1,many,TRBD2,TRBJ2-5,15,CSALITGLVQETQYF,TGCAGTGCTTTGATTACGGGACTAGTACAAGAGACCCAGTACTTC
TRBV7-9,NA,NA,TRBJ1-4,13,CASTGGSFEKLFF,TGTGCCAGCACCGGGGGGTCGTTTGAAAAACTGTTTTTT
TRBV5-1,many,NA,TRBJ2-2,13,CASRVRNTGELFF,TGCGCCAGCAGGGTGAGGAACACCGGGGAGCTGTTTTTT
TRBV20-1,many,NA,TRBJ1-1,13,CSARGRASTEAFF,TGCAGTGCTAGAGGCAGGGCCAGCACTGAAGCTTTCTTT
TRBV3-1,many,TRBD1,TRBJ1-1,14,CASSQTGSNTEAFF,TGTGCCAGCAGCCAGACAGGGTCGAACACTGAAGCTTTCTTT
TRBV5-1,NA,NA,TRBJ2-2,14,CASSPTGHTGELFF,TGCGCCAGCAGCCCGACAGGCCACACCGGGGAGCTGTTTTTT
TRBV6-1,few,NA,TRBJ1-1,17,CASSGQGRTVVMAEAFF,TGTGCCAGCAGTGGCCAGGGGCGGACGGTGGTAATGGCTGAAGCTTTCTTT
TRBV12-3/TRBV12-4,many,NA,TRBJ2-5,16,CASSSTAGEVKKTQYF,TGTGCCAGCAGCTCGACCGCAGGGGAGGTCAAAAAGACCCAGTACTTC
TRBV5-1,many,TRBD1,TRBJ2-4,13,CASSTGVVNIQYF,TGCGCCAGCAGCACAGGGGTGGTAAACATTCAGTACTTC
TRBV29-1,NA,NA,TRBJ1-4,12,CSVEGRNEKLFF,TGCAGCGTTGAAGGTCGGAATGAAAAACTGTTTTTT
TRBV12-3/TRBV12-4,few,NA,TRBJ2-1,12,CASSLVVNEQFF,TGTGCCAGCAGTTTAGTAGTCAATGAGCAGTTCTTC
TRBV5-6,many,NA,TRBJ2-2,14,CASSTGRNTGELFF,TGTGCCAGCAGCACGGGACGGAACACCGGGGAGCTGTTTTTT
TRBV7-2,many,NA,TRBJ2-3,14,CASSLAGYTDTQYF,TGTGCCAGCAGCTTAGCGGGCTACACAGATACGCAGTATTTT
TRBV30,NA,NA,TRBJ1-1,18,CAWSVLLTGSVRNTEAFF,TGTGCCTGGAGTGTACTTTTGACAGGCAGTGTGAGGAACACTGAAGCTTTCTTT
TRBV5-1,few,TRBD1,TRBJ2-1,15,CASSLKTGGENEQFF,TGCGCCAGCAGCTTGAAAACAGGGGGCGAGAATGAGCAGTTCTTC
TRBV7-9,many,TRBD2,TRBJ2-1,14,CASSLALAGHEQFF,TGTGCCAGCAGCTTAGCATTAGCGGGGCATGAGCAGTTCTTC
TRBV5-5,many,NA,TRBJ1-5,13,CASSEQGYQPQHF,TGTGCCAGCAGCGAGCAGGGTTATCAGCCCCAGCATTTT
TRBV15,many,TRBD1,TRBJ2-1,17,CATSRQLGQGFLDEQFF,TGTGCCACCAGCAGACAATTGGGACAGGGTTTTCTCGATGAGCAGTTCTTC
TRBV6-1,many,NA,TRBJ1-1,13,CASSEAWNTEAFF,TGTGCCAGCAGTGAAGCGTGGAACACTGAAGCTTTCTTT
TRBV12-3/TRBV12-4,many,TRBD1,TRBJ2-1,16,CASSFGQGRSYNEQFF,TGTGCCAGCAGTTTCGGACAGGGTCGCTCCTACAATGAGCAGTTCTTC
TRBV5-1,many,NA,TRBJ1-6,12,CASRQLNSPLHF,TGCGCCAGCCGACAGCTTAATTCACCCCTCCACTTT
TRBV6-5,many,NA,TRBJ1-2,15,CASSYIEGFEYGYTF,TGTGCCAGCAGTTACATTGAGGGTTTTGAATATGGCTACACCTTC
TRBV20-1,NA,TRBD2,TRBJ2-5,15,CSAGTEGGIQETQYF,TGCAGTGCGGGGACTGAGGGAGGGATCCAAGAGACCCAGTACTTC
TRBV2,NA,TRBD2,TRBJ2-1,12,CASRREGIEQFF,TGTGCCAGCAGAAGGGAGGGCATTGAGCAGTTCTTC
TRBV20-1,many,TRBD2,TRBJ2-3,14,CSVPPRGVVDTQYF,TGCAGTGTACCTCCGCGGGGGGTTGTAGATACGCAGTATTTT
TRBV6-1,many,NA,TRBJ1-1,13,CASRTVGGTEAFF,TGTGCCAGCAGGACAGTCGGAGGCACTGAAGCTTTCTTT
TRBV20-1,many,NA,TRBJ2-2,14,CSAQGFLNTGELFF,TGCAGTGCTCAGGGGTTTTTGAACACCGGGGAGCTGTTTTTT
TRBV7-6,NA,NA,TRBJ2-3,16,CASTLGASSSTDTQYF,TGTGCCAGCACCCTCGGGGCTAGCAGTTCCACAGATACGCAGTATTTT
TRBV6-1,NA,NA,TRBJ1-3,14,CASGGVVPGNTIYF,TGTGCCAGCGGGGGGGTTGTACCGGGAAACACCATATATTTT